This is a list of T cell receptor beta chains from one sample in a study of breast tumors, draining lymph nodes, adjacent tissues. One entry per CDR3 protein results from TCRdb running MiXCR on the multiplex PCR reads. Of 150,000 to 200,000 distinct CDR3 sequences detected, 33% appear once; the ten largest clones hold more than 3.5%. Sequencing was performed on axillary lymph node tissue. The receptors here all came from a female donor with breast cancer. Some clones in this sample may be carry-over from other donors' samples. CDR3s include the opening cysteine and the closing phenylalanine or tryptophan. D genes are given only for firm matches. The size of a clone is reported for some rows only, either as once, few or many, or as a class for expanded clones.

D: -; J: TRBJ2-5; size: -; V: TRBV7-9; CDR3: CASSLWGSRIETQYF; DNA: TGTGCCAGCAGCCTCTGGGGCAGTCGAATCGAGACCCAGTACTTC
D: -; J: TRBJ2-7; size: many; V: TRBV27; CDR3: CASSFAGGGNEQYF; DNA: TGTGCCAGCAGTTTTGCTGGCGGAGGCAACGAGCAGTACTTC
D: -; J: TRBJ2-1; size: many; V: TRBV20-1; CDR3: CSANPTLDEQFF; DNA: TGCAGTGCTAATCCTACCCTTGATGAGCAGTTCTTC
D: TRBD1; J: TRBJ2-7; size: many; V: TRBV6-5; CDR3: CASSHGQGVDEQYF; DNA: TGTGCCAGCAGTCACGGACAGGGAGTGGACGAGCAGTACTTC
D: TRBD2; J: TRBJ2-5; size: many; V: TRBV29-1; CDR3: CSVEGLAGVETQYF; DNA: TGCAGCGTTGAAGGCCTAGCGGGAGTTGAGACCCAGTACTTC
D: TRBD1; J: TRBJ2-5; size: many; V: TRBV24-1; CDR3: CATSDLAGGPQETQYF; DNA: TGTGCCACCAGTGATTTGGCAGGGGGCCCCCAAGAGACCCAGTACTTC
D: -; J: TRBJ2-5; size: -; V: TRBV7-8; CDR3: CASSSRLAGGQETQHF; DNA: TGTGCCAGCAGCTCCAGACTGGCAGGGGGGCAAGAGACCCAGCACTTC
D: TRBD2; J: TRBJ2-3; size: many; V: TRBV30; CDR3: CAWSGLTSGGLWNTQYF; DNA: TGTGCCTGGAGTGGTCTGACTAGCGGGGGGCTATGGAATACGCAGTATTTT
D: -; J: TRBJ1-4; size: -; V: TRBV20-1; CDR3: CSARDLLSVRDLNEKPFF; DNA: TGCAGTGCTAGAGATCTGCTATCAGTACGGGACTTGAATGAAAAACCGTTTTTT
D: -; J: TRBJ1-4; size: -; V: TRBV20-1; CDR3: CSARVGGGKLFF; DNA: TGCAGTGCTAGAGTTGGTGGGGGGAAACTGTTTTTT
D: -; J: TRBJ1-5; size: many; V: TRBV7-9; CDR3: CASSRWTEPLPQPQHF; DNA: TGTGCCAGCAGCCGCTGGACAGAACCGCTCCCTCAGCCCCAGCATTTT
D: -; J: TRBJ1-2; size: -; V: TRBV25-1; CDR3: CASSARSGREGYTF; DNA: TGTGCCAGCAGTGCTAGGTCCGGGAGAGAGGGCTACACCTTC
D: -; J: TRBJ2-3; size: many; V: TRBV5-8; CDR3: CASSVSLQDTQYF; DNA: TGTGCCAGCAGCGTGTCACTCCAGGATACGCAGTATTTT